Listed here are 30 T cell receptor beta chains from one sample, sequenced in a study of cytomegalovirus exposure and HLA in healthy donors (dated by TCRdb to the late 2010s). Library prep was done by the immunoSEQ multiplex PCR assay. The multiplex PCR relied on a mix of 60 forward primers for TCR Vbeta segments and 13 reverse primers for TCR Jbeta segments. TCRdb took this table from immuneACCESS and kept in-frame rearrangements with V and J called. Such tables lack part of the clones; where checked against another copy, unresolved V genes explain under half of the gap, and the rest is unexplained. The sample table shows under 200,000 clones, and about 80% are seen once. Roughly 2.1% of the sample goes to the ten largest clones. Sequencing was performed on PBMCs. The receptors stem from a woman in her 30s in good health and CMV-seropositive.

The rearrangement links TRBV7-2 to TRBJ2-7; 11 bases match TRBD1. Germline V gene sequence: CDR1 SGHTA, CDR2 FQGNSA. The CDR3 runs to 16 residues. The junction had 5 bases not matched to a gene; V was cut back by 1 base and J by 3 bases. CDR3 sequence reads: CASSLEFGTGGYEQYF. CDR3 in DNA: TGTGCCAGCAGCTTAGAATTCGGGACAGGGGGCTACGAGCAGTACTTC.

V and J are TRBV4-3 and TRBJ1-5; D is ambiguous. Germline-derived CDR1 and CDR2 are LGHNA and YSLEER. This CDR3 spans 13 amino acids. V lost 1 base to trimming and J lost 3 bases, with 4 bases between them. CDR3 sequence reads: CASSQGLNQPQHF. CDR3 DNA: TGCGCCAGCAGCCAAGGTCTCAATCAGCCCCAGCATTTT.

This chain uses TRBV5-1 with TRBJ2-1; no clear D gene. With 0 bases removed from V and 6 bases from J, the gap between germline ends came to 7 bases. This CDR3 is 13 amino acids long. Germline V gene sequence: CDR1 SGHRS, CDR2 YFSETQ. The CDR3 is CASSLDPGNEQFF. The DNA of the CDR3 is TGCGCCAGCAGCTTGGATCCGGGCAATGAGCAGTTCTTC.

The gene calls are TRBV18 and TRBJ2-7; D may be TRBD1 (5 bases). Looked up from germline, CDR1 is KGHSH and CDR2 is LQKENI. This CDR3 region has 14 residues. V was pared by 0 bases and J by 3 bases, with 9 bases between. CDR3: CASSPPTDLYEQYF. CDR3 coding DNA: TGTGCCAGCTCACCACCGACAGACCTCTACGAGCAGTACTTC.

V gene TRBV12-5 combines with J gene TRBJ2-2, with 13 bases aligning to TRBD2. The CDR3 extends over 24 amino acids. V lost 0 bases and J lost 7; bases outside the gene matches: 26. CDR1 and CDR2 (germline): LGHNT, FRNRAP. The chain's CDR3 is CASGLVLVLTLAGGPRRIIGELFF. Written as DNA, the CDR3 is TGTGCTAGTGGTTTGGTTTTGGTCCTGACACTAGCGGGAGGGCCTCGGAGGATAATCGGGGAGCTGTTTTTT.

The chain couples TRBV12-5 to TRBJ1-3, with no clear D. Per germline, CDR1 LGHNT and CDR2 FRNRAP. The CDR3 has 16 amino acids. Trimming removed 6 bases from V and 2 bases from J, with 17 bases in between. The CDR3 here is CASGPDRGYPGNTIYF. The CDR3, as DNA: TGTGCTAGTGGCCCGGACCGAGGGTACCCTGGAAACACCATATATTTT.

CDR3 coding DNA: TGTGCCAGCAGCTTAGGAAGTCTAGCGGACTCCTACGAGCAGTACTTC. This codes for CASSLGSLADSYEQYF. The J gene is TRBJ2-7, the V gene TRBV7-9, with 7 bases identical to TRBD2. Germline CDR1 SEHNR, CDR2 FQNEAQ (reference sequence). The trim removed 1 base at V and 0 bases at J, leaving 6 bases unmatched. The CDR3 length is 16 residues.

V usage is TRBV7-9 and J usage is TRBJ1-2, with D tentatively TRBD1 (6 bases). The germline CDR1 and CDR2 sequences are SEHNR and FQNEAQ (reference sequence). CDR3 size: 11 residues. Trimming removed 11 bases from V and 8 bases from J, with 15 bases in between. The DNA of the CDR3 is TGTGCCTTCGACAGGATCCTGGGCTACACCTTC. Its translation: CAFDRILGYTF.

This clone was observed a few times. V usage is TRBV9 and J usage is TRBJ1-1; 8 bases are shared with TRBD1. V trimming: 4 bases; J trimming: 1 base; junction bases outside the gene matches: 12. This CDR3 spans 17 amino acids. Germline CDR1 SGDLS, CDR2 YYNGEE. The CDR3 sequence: CASSPRAGGGENTEAFF. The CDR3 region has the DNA TGTGCCAGCAGCCCCCGGGCAGGGGGCGGGGAGAACACTGAAGCTTTCTTT.

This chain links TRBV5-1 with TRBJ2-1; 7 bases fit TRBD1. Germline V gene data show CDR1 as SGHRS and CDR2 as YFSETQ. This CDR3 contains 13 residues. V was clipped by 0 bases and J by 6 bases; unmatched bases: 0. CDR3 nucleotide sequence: TGCGCCAGCAGCTTGGGGGACAGCAATGAGCAGTTCTTC. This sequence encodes CASSLGDSNEQFF. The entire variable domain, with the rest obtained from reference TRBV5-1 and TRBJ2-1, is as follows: KAGVTQTPRYLIKTRGQQVTLSCSPISGHRSVSWYQQTPGQGLQFLFEYFSETQRNKGNFPGRFSGRQFSNSRSEMNVSTLELGDSALYLCASSLGDSNEQFFGPGTRLTVL.

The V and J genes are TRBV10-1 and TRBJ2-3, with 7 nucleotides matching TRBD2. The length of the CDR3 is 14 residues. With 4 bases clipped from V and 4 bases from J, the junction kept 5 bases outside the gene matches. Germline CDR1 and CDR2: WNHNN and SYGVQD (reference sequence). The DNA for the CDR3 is TGCGCCAGCAGTGGAGCGGGGCCCTCAGATACGCAGTATTTT. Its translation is CASSGAGPSDTQYF.

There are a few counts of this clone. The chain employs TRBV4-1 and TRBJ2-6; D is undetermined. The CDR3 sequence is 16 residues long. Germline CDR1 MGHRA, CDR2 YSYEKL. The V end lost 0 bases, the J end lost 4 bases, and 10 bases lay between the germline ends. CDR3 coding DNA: TGCGCCAGCAGCCAAGAGGCGGTTGTGGGGGCCAACGTCCTGACTTTC. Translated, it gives CASSQEAVVGANVLTF.

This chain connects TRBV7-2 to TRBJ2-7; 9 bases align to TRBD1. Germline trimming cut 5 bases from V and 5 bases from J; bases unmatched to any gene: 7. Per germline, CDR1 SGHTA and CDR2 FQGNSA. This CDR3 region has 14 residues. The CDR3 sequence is CASSLYRGRDEQYF. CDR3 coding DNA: TGTGCCAGCAGCCTTTACAGGGGGCGCGACGAGCAGTACTTC.

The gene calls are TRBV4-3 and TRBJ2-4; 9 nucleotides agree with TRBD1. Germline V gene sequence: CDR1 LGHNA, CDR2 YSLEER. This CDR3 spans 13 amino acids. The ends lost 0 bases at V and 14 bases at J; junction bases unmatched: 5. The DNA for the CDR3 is TGCGCCAGCAGCCAAGATTTCCGGGACAGGGAGTACTTC. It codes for CASSQDFRDREYF.

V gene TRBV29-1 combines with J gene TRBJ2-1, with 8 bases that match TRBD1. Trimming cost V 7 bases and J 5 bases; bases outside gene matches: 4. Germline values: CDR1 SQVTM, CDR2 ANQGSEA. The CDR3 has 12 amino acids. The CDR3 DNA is TGCAGCGGGGGACAGGCCAACAATGAGCAGTTCTTC. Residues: CSGGQANNEQFF.

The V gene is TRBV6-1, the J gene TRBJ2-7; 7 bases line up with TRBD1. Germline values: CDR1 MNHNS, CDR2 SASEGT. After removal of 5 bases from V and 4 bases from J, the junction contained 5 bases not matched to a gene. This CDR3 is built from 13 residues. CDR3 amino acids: CASSLGQLYEQYF. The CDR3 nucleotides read TGTGCCAGCAGTCTGGGACAGCTTTACGAGCAGTACTTC.

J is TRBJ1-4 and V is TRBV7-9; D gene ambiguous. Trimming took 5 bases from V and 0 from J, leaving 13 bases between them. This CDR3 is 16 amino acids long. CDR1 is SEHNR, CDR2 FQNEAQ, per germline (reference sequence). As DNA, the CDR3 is TGTGCCAGCAGCCCTGTTGTCTCTGCAACTAATGAAAAACTGTTTTTT. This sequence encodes CASSPVVSATNEKLFF.

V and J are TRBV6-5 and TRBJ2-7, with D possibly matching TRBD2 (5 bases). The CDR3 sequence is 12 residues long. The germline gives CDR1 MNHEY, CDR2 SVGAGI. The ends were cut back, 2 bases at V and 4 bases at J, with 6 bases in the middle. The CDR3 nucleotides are TGTGCCAGCAGTTACGGACTGTACGAGCAGTACTTC. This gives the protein CASSYGLYEQYF.

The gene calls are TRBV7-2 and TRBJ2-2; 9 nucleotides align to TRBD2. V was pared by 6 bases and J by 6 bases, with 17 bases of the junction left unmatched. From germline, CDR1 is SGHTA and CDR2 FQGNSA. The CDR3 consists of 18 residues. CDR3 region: CASRRPGLASSGAGELFF. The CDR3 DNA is TGTGCCAGCAGGCGCCCGGGACTAGCCTCTAGCGGCGCCGGGGAGCTGTTTTTT.

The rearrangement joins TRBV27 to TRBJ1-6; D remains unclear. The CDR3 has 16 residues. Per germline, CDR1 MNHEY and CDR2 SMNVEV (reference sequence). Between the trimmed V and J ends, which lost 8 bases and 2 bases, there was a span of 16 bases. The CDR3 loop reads CASGSLTFTYNSPLHF. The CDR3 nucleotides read TGTGCCAGCGGTTCCCTGACATTTACCTATAATTCACCCCTCCACTTT.

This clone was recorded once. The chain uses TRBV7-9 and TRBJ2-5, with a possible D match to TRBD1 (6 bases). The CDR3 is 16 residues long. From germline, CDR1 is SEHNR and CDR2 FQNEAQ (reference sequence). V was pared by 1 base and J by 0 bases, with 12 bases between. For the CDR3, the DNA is TGTGCCAGCAGCTTAGGACAGGATATGTACCAAGAGACCCAGTACTTC. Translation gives CASSLGQDMYQETQYF.

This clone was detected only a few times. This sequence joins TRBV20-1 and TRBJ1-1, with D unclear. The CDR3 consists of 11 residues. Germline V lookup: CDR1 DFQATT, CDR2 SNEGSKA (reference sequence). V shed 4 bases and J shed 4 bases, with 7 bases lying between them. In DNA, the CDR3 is TGCAGTGCTATAATCAGCACTGAAGCTTTCTTT. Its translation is CSAIISTEAFF.

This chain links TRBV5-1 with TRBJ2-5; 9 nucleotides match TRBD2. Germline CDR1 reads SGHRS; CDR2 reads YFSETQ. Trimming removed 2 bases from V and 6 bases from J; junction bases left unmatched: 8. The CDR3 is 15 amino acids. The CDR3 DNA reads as TGCGCCAGCAGCTTAGATAGCGGGGGACTGAAGACCCAGTACTTC. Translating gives CASSLDSGGLKTQYF.

The CDR3 DNA is TGTGCCAGCAGTTCTACAGGGGGTTTTTCCTACGAGCAGTACTTC. It yields the protein CASSSTGGFSYEQYF. The rearrangement uses TRBV6-5 and TRBJ2-7, with 8 bases that match TRBD1. The CDR3 consists of 15 residues. The germline V gene encodes CDR1 MNHEY and CDR2 SVGAGI. V was pared by 4 bases and J by 1 base, with 6 bases of the junction left unmatched.

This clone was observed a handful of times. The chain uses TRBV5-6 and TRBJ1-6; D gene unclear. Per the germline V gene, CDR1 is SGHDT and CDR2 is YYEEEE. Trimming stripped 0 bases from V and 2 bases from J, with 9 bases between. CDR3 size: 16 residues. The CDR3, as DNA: TGTGCCAGCAGCTTGGCGGGGTACCCCTATAATTCACCCCTCCACTTT. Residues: CASSLAGYPYNSPLHF.

CDR3 bases: TGCGCCAGCAGCCAGGGGCCTGTTAGCTCCCGCTACGAGCAGTACTTC. Translation gives CASSQGPVSSRYEQYF. The chain has TRBV4-3 and TRBJ2-7, with D perhaps matching TRBD1 (5 bases). This CDR3 comprises 16 residues. The V end lost 3 bases, the J end lost 3 bases, and 18 bases lay between the germline ends. CDR1 is LGHNA, CDR2 YSLEER, per germline.

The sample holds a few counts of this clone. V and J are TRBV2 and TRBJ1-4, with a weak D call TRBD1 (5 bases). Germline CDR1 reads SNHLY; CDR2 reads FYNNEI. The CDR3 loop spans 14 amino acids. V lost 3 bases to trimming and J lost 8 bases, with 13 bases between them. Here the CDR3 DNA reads TGTGCCAGCAGTGAGGAGCAGGGATGGGAAAAACTGTTTTTT. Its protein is CASSEEQGWEKLFF. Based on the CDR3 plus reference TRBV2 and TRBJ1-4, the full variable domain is EPEVTQTPSHQVTQMGQEVILRCVPISNHLYFYWYRQILGQKVEFLVSFYNNEISEKSEIFDDQFSVERPDGSNFTLKIRSTKLEDSAMYFCASSEEQGWEKLFFGSGTQLSVL.

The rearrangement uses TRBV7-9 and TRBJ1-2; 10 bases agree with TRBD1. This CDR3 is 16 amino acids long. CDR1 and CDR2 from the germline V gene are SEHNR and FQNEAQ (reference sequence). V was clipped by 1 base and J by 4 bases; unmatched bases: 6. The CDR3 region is CASSLGGDRGSYGYTF. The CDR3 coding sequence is TGTGCCAGCAGCTTAGGGGGGGACAGGGGTTCCTATGGCTACACCTTC.

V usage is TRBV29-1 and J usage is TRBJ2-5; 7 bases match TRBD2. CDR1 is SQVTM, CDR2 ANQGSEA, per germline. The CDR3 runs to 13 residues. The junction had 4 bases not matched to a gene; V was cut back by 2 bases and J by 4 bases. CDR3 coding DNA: TGCAGCGTTGAATTGACGGGGGGAGAGACCCAGTACTTC. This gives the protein CSVELTGGETQYF.

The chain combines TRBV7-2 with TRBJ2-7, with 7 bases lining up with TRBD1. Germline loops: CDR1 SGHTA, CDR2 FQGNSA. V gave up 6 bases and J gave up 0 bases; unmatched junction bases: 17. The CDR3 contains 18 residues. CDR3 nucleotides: TGTGCCAGCAGATATCACCCCTCGGACAGGCGCAGCTCCTACGAGCAGTACTTC. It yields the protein CASRYHPSDRRSSYEQYF.